The sequence of this TCR beta chain was determined in a study of regulatory T cells in long-lasting Graves disease. Overall study results and limits: Preferential use of TRBV28, TRBJ1-2 and TRBJ2-5 was seen in persistent disease.

About this clonotype itself: Its antigen is currently unknown.

Assembly of TCR beta libraries relied on iRepertoire HTBI primers together with Arm-PCR of CDR3 regions. TCRdb itself ran the multiplex PCR reads through MiXCR, one entry per CDR3 protein. The sample lists about 430,000 distinct CDR3 sequences, around a fifth occurring once. Time point indicated: persistent/refractory GD, antithyroid drugs over 5 years with positive TRAb. RNA from PBMCs was the source of the TCR library. CDR3 length equals 14 residues. Germline lookup yields CDR1 LNHDA and CDR2 SQIVND (reference sequence). V lost 3 bases and J lost 6; bases outside the gene matches: 7. The receptor was derived from a female donor with Graves disease. The rearrangement links TRBV19 to TRBJ1-2; 7 bases align to TRBD1. Sequenced material: peripheral blood mononuclear cells (PBMCs), taken when the disease was refractory, from a patient treated with antithyroid drugs. CDR3 amino acids: CASSIRGLGNGYTF. DNA of the CDR3: TGTGCCAGTAGTATTAGGGGGCTTGGAAATGGCTACACCTTC.